Sequencing of this TCR beta chain was carried out in a study of brain T cells in children with intractable seizures. Germline values: CDR1 SGDLS, CDR2 YYNGEE. The CDR3 totals 14 residues. The V gene lost 0 bases and the J gene lost 1 base, with 7 bases spanning the gap. Study observations and caveats: Pre- and post-surgery blood differed in depth, so pre-surgery absences may be undersampling.

Generated by immunoSEQ multiplex PCR, the TCRdb table keeps only in-frame clones and is missing some. The table lists under 150,000 clones, 90% to 95% of them singletons. Worth noting for this clone: What it binds is unknown.

This chain joins TRBV9 and TRBJ1-2; tentative D call: TRBD1 (5 bases). This material consisted of peripheral blood, taken at surgery. This sequence was found in a boy less than two years old with hemimegalencephaly and intractable seizures. CDR3 amino acids: CASSVGQFNYGYTF. CDR3 DNA sequence: TGTGCCAGCAGCGTAGGACAGTTTAACTATGGCTACACCTTC.